Reported below is one TCR beta chain. The data originate from a study of blood T cell repertoires in COVID-19. Those who participated ranged in age from roughly 18 to 90 years and resided in around 22 US areas. Recovered Cohort 3 donors showed two negative PCRs, clearance, or symptom resolution. In the source study's methods: Nucleated cell counts were estimated from reference gene primer amplification. Data came from immunoSEQ multiplex PCR; TCRdb stores just in-frame clones and leaves some out. V, J and clone size reflect that table, while D and trimming were determined from the DNA. Among about 200,000 clones, 87% were seen once, and the ten largest hold approximately 2.1%. J was trimmed by 2 bases and V by 5 bases; bases with no gene match: 1. Germline V gene sequence: CDR1 SGDLS, CDR2 YYNGEE. The CDR3 covers 14 residues.

Sequencing input: PBMCs or T cells enriched from blood (not recorded which). The chain uses TRBV9 and TRBJ1-1, with TRBD1 matching over 12 bases. This receptor was identified in a woman between 25 and 40 years old who had recovered from COVID-19. CDR3 DNA sequence: TGTGCCAGCAGAGGGACAGGGGGCAACACTGAAGCTTTCTTT. Protein: CASRGTGGNTEAFF.